This T cell receptor (beta chain) stems from a study of cytomegalovirus exposure and HLA in healthy donors. Study-level points and caveats: The only immune exposure information that was available was CMV serostatus. TCR beta V- and J-gene trimming, according to a later analysis, was linked to a missense DCLRE1C variant.

The CDR3 sequence is 14 residues long. Germline assignment: CDR1 LNHDA and CDR2 SQIVND (reference sequence). J lost 9 bases, V lost 8 bases, and 13 bases had no gene match. Amplification used 60 Vbeta primers and 13 Jbeta primers. The protocol was immunoSEQ multiplex PCR, while the TCRdb copy is restricted to in-frame clones and leaves out a portion. Listed are over 110,000 clones; 0.8% to 1% falls within the top ten. A note on this clone: Its matching antigen is unknown.

The rearrangement joins TRBV19 to TRBJ1-5; 7 positions agree with TRBD1. This TCR was sampled from a male donor in good health and CMV-seronegative. What was sequenced was PBMCs. The CDR3 loop reads CASLGDSGVGPQHF. CDR3 nucleotides: TGTGCCAGTTTGGGGGACAGCGGCGTGGGGCCCCAGCATTTT.